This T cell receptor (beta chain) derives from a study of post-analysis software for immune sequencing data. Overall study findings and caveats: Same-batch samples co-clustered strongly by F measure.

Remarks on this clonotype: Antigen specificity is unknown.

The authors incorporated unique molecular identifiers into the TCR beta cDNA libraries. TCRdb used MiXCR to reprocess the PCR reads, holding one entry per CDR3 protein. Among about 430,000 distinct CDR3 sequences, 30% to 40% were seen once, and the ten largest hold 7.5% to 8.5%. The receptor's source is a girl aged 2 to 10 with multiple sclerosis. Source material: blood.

In DNA, the CDR3 is TGTGCCAGCAGCTTCACCGGGACAACTTCCTACAATGAGCAGTTCTTC. Translation: CASSFTGTTSYNEQFF. V and J are TRBV7-2 and TRBJ2-1; D possibly corresponds to TRBD1 (6 bases). V dropped 3 bases and J dropped 1 base, with 13 bases sitting between them. CDR1 and CDR2 from the germline V gene are SGHTA and FQGNSA. The CDR3 length is 16 residues.